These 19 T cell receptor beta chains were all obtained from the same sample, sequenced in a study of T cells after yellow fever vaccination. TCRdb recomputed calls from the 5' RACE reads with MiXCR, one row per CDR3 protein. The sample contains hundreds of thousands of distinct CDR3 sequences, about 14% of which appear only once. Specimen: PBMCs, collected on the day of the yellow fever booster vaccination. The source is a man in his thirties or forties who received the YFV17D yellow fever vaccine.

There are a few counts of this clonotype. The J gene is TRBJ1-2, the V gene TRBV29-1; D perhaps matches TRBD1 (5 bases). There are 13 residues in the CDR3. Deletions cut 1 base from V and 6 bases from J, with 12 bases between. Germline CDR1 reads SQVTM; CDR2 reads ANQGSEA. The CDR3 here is CSVEASTDNGYTF. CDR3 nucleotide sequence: TGCAGCGTTGAAGCGAGCACGGACAATGGCTACACCTTC.

The chain's CDR3 is CSARPPIGSVAGNTIYF. DNA of the CDR3: TGCAGTGCTAGACCCCCTATAGGTAGTGTGGCTGGAAACACCATATATTTT. This chain connects TRBV20-1 to TRBJ1-3; D is unresolved. Trimming cost V 2 bases and J 2 bases, with 19 bases left between them. The CDR3 is made up of 17 amino acids. Germline CDR1 is DFQATT and CDR2 is SNEGSKA (reference sequence).

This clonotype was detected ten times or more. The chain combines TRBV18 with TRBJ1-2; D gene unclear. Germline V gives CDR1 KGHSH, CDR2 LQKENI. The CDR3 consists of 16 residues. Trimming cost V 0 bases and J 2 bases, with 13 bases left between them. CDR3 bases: TGTGCCAGCTCACCACCGTTGGAACAACGAAACTATGGCTACACCTTC. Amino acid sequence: CASSPPLEQRNYGYTF.

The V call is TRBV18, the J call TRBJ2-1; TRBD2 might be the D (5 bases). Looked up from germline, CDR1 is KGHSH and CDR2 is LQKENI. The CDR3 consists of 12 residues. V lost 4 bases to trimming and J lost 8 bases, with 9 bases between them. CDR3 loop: CASSRGMDEQFF. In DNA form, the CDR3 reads TGTGCCAGCTCACGAGGGATGGATGAGCAGTTCTTC.

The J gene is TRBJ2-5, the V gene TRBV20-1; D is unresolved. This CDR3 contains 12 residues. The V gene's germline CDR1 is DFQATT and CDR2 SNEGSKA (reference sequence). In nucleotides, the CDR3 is TGCAGCGCCCCGGGCCCAGCGGAGACCCAGTACTTC. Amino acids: CSAPGPAETQYF.

The CDR3 DNA is TGTGCCAGCAGCTTAGGGCCATTACCTCAAGAGACCCAGTACTTC. Its protein is CASSLGPLPQETQYF. The chain uses TRBV7-2 and TRBJ2-5; D uncertain. The CDR3 length is 15 residues. V lost 1 base and J lost 2, with 11 bases in between. Germline V lookup: CDR1 SGHTA, CDR2 FQGNSA.

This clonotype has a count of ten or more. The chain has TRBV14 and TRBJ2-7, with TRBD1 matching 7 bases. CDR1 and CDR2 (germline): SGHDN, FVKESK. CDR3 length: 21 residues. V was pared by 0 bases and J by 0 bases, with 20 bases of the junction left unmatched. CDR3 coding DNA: TGTGCCAGCAGCCAAGATCGAAGGGACAGCAAACCCGAGTCCGTCTCCTACGAGCAGTACTTC. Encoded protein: CASSQDRRDSKPESVSYEQYF. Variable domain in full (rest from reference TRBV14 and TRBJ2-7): EAGVTQFPSHSVIEKGQTVTLRCDPISGHDNLYWYRRVMGKEIKFLLHFVKESKQDESGMPNNRFLAERTGGTYSTLKVQPAELEDSGVYFCASSQDRRDSKPESVSYEQYFGPGTRLTVT.

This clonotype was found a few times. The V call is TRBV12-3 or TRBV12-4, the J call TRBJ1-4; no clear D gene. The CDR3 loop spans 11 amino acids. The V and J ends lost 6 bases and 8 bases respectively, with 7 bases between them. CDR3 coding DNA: TGTGCCAGCAGGAACTACGAAAAACTGTTTTTT. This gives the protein CASRNYEKLFF.

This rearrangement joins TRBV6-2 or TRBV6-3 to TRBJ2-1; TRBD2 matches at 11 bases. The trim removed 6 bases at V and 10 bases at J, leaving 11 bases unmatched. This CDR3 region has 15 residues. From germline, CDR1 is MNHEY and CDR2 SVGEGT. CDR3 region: CASRLAGGPSREQFF. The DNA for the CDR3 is TGTGCCAGCAGATTAGCGGGAGGGCCCTCAAGGGAGCAGTTCTTC.

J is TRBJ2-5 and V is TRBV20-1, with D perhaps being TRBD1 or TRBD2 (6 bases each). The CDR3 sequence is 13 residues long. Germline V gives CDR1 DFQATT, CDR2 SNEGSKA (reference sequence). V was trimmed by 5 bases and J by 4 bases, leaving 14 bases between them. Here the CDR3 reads CSALQGGAETQYF. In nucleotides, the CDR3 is TGCAGTGCTTTACAGGGCGGGGCAGAGACCCAGTACTTC.

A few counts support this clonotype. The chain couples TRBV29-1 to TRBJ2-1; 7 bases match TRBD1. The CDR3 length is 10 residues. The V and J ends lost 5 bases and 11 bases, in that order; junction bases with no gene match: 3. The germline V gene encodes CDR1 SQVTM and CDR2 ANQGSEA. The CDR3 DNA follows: TGCAGCGTTCTACAGGGGAAGCAGTTCTTC. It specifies CSVLQGKQFF.

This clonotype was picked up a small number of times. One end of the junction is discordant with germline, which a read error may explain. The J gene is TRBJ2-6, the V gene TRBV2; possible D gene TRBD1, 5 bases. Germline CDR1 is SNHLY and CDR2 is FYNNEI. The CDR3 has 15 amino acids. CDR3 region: CASSTPQAHPNVLTF. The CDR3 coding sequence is TGTGCCAGCAGTACCCCACAGGCCCACCCCAATGTCCTGACTTTC.

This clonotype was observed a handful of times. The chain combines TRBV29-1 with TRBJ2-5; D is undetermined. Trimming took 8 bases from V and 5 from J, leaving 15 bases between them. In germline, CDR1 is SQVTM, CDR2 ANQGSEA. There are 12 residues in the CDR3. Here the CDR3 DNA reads TGCAGCCCTCGGTTGATAGGCGAGACCCAGTACTTC. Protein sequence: CSPRLIGETQYF.

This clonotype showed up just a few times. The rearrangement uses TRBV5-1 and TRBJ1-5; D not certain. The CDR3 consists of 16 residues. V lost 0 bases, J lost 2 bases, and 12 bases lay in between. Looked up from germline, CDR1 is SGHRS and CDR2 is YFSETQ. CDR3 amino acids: CASSLGEGGGNQPQHF. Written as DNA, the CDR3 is TGCGCCAGCAGCTTGGGTGAGGGCGGGGGCAATCAGCCCCAGCATTTT. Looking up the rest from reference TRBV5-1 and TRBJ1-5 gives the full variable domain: KAGVTQTPRYLIKTRGQQVTLSCSPISGHRSVSWYQQTPGQGLQFLFEYFSETQRNKGNFPGRFSGRQFSNSRSEMNVSTLELGDSALYLCASSLGEGGGNQPQHFGDGTRLSIL.

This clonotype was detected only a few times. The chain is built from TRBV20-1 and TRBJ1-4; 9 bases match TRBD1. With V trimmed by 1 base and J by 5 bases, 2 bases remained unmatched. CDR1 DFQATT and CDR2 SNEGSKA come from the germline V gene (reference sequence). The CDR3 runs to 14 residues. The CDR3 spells CSARGGTGNEKLFF. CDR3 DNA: TGCAGTGCTAGAGGCGGGACAGGGAATGAAAAACTGTTTTTT.

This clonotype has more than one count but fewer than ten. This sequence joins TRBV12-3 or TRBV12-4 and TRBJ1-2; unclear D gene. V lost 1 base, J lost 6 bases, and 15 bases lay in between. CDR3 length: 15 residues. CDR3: CASSLEILSKNGYTF. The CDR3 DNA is TGTGCCAGCAGTTTAGAAATCTTAAGCAAAAATGGCTACACCTTC.

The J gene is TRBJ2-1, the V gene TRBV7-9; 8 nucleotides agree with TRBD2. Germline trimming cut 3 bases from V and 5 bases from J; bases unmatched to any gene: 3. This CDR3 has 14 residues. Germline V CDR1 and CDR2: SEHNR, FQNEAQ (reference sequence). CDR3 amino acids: CASSFREGNNEQFF. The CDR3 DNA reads TGTGCCAGCAGCTTCCGGGAGGGTAACAATGAGCAGTTCTTC.

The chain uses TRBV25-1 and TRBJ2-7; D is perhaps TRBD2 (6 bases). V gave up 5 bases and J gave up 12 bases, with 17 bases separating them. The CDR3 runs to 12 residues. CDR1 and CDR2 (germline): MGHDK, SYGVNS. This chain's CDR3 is CASSRAGGGLYF. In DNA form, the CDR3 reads TGTGCCAGCAGTCGAGCGGGTGGCGGGCTGTACTTC.

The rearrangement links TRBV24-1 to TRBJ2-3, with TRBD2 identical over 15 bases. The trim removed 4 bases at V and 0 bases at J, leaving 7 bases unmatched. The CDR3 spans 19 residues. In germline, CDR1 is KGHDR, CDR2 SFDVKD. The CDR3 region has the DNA TGTGCCACCAGTGACACCGGGACTAGCGGGAGGTCTAGCACAGATACGCAGTATTTT. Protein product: CATSDTGTSGRSSTDTQYF.